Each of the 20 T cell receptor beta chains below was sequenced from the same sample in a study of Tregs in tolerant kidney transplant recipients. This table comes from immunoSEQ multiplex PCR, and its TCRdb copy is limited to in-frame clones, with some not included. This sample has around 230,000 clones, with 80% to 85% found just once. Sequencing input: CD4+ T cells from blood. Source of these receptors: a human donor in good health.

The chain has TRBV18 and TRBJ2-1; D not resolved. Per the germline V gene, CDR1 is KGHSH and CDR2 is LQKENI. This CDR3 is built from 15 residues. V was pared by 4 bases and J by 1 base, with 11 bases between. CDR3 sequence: CASSLSGFSYNEQFF. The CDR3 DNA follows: TGTGCCAGCTCACTATCAGGTTTTTCCTACAATGAGCAGTTCTTC.

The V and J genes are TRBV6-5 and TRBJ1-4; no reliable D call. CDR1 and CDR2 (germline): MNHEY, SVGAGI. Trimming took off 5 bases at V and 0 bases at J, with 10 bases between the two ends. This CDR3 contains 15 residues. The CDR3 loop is CASSRRPATNEKLFF. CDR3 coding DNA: TGTGCCAGCAGTCGACGGCCCGCAACTAATGAAAAACTGTTTTTT.

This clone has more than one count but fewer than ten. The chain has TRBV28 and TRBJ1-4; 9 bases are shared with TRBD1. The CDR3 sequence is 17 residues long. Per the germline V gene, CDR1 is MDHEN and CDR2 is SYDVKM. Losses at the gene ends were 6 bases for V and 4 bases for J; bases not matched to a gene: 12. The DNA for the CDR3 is TGTGCCAGCAGAAAGCAACAGGGGGCGCGAGGTAATGAAAAACTGTTTTTT. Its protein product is CASRKQQGARGNEKLFF.

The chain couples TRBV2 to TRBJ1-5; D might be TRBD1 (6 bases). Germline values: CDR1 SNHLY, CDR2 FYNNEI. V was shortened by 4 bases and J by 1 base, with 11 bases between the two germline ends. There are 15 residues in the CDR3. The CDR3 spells CASSVRTASNQPQHF. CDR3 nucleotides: TGTGCCAGCAGTGTTCGGACAGCGAGCAATCAGCCCCAGCATTTT.

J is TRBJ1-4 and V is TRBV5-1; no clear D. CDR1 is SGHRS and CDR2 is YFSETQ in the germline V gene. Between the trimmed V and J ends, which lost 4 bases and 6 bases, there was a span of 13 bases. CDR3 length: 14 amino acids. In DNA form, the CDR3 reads TGCGCCAGCAGCACCGGCGCCCGGGATGAAAAACTGTTTTTT. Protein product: CASSTGARDEKLFF.

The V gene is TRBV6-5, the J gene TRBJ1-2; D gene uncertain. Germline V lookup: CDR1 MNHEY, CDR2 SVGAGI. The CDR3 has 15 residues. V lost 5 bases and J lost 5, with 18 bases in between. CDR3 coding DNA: TGTGCCAGCAGTCCCCTCTTGGATCTTGGGTATGGCTACACCTTC. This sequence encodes CASSPLLDLGYGYTF.

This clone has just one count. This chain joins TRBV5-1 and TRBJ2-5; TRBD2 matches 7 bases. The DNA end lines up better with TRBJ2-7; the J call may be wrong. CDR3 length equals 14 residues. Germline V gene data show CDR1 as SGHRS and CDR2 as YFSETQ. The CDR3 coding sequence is TGCGCCAGCAGCTTGTCCAGCGGGGCCTACGAGCAGTACTTC. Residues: CASSLSSGAYEQYF.

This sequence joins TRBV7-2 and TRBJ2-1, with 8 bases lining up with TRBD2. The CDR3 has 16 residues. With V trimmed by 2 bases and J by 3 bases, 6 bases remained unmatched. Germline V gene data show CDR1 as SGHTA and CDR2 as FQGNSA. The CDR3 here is CASSLRTGGLYNEQFF. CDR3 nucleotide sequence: TGTGCCAGCAGCTTAAGGACGGGGGGGCTCTACAATGAGCAGTTCTTC.

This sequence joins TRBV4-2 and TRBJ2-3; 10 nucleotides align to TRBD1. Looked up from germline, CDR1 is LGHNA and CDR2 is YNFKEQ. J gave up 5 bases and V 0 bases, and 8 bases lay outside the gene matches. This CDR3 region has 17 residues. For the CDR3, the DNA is TGTGCCAGCAGCCAAGAACCGGGACAGGGGTTGGGAGATACGCAGTATTTT. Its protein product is CASSQEPGQGLGDTQYF.

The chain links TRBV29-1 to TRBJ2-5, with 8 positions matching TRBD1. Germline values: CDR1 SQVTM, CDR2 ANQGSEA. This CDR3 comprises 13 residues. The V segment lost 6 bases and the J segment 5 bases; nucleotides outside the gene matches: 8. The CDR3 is CSVRQGQGETQYF. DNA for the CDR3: TGCAGCGTGCGACAGGGGCAGGGGGAGACCCAGTACTTC.

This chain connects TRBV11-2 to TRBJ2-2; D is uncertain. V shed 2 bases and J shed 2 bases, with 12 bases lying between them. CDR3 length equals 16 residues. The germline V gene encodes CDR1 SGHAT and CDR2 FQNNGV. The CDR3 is CASSLRSTANTGELFF. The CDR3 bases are TGTGCCAGCAGCTTACGGAGTACAGCTAACACCGGGGAGCTGTTTTTT.

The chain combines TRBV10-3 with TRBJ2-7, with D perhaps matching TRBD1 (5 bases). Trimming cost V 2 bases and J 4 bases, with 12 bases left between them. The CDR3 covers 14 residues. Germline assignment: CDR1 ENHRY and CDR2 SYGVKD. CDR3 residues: CAISELGAGYEQYF. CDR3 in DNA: TGTGCCATCAGTGAGCTTGGGGCCGGGTACGAGCAGTACTTC.

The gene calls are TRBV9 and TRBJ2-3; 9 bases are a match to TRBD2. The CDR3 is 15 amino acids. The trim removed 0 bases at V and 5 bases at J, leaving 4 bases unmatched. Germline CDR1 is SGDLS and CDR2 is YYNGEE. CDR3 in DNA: TGTGCCAGCAGCGTAGGGCGGGGGGGCGTAGATACGCAGTATTTT. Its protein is CASSVGRGGVDTQYF.

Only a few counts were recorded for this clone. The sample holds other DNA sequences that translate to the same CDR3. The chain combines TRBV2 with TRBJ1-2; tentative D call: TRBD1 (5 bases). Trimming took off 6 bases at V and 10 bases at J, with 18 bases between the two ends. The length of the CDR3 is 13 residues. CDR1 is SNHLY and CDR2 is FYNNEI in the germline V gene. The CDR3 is CASSRGPQAHYTF. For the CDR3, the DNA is TGTGCCAGCAGCCGGGGACCCCAGGCGCACTACACCTTC.

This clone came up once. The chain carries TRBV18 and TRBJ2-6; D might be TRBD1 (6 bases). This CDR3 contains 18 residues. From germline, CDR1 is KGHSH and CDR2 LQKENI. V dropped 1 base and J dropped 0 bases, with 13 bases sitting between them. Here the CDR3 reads CASSPLDSAYSGANVLTF. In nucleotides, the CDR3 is TGTGCCAGCTCACCACTGGACAGCGCCTACTCTGGGGCCAACGTCCTGACTTTC.

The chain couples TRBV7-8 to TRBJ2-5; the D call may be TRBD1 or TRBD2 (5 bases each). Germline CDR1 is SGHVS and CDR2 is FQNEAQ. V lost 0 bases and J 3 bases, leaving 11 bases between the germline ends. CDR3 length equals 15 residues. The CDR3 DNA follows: TGTGCCAGCAGCTTAGCGAGGGCCAGGGAAGAGACCCAGTACTTC. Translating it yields CASSLARAREETQYF.

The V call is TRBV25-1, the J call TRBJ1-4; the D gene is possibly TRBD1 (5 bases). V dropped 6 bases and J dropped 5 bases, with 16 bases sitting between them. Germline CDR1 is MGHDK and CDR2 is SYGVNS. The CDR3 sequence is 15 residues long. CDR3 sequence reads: CASSSMGGGNEKLFF. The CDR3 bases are TGTGCCAGCAGCTCGATGGGGGGAGGGAATGAAAAACTGTTTTTT.

The CDR3 DNA reads TGTGCCAGCAGCCGGACTAGCGGAAACACCGGGGAGCTGTTTTTT. Residues: CASSRTSGNTGELFF. The chain has TRBV7-9 and TRBJ2-2; 10 bases match TRBD2. This CDR3 is 15 amino acids long. The ends lost 5 bases at V and 2 bases at J; junction bases unmatched: 2. The germline V gene has CDR1 SEHNR and CDR2 FQNEAQ (reference sequence).

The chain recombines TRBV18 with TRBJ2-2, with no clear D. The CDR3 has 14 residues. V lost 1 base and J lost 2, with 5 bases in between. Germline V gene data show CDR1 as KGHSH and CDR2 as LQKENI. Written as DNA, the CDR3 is TGTGCCAGCTCACCACGAGGAAACACCGGGGAGCTGTTTTTT. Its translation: CASSPRGNTGELFF.

The CDR3 region is CASSPQAGGNTEAFF. CDR3 nucleotides: TGTGCCAGCTCACCACAGGCAGGGGGGAACACTGAAGCTTTCTTT. V and J are TRBV18 and TRBJ1-1, with 7 bases identical to TRBD1. Germline CDR1 is KGHSH and CDR2 is LQKENI. The CDR3 is made up of 15 amino acids. Trimming at V came to 1 base and at J to 1 base, leaving 3 bases not matched to a gene.